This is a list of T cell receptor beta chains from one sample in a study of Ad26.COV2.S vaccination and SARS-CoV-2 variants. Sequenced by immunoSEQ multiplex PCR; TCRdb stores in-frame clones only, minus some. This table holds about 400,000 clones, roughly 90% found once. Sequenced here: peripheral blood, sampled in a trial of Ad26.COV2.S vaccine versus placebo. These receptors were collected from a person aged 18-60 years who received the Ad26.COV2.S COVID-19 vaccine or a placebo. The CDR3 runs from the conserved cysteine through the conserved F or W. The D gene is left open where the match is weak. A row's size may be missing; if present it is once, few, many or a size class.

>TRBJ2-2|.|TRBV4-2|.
CASSQESSLGELFF
TGTGCCAGCAGCCAAGAGTCTAGCTTAGGGGAGCTGTTTTTT
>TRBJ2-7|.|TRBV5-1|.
CASSFPDYEQYF
TGCGCCAGCAGCTTCCCGGACTACGAGCAGTACTTC
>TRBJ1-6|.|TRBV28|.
CASSLSSPLHF
TGTGCCAGCAGTTTGAGTTCACCCCTCCACTTT
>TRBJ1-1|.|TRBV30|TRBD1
CAWSWAGGKTEAFF
TGTGCCTGGAGTTGGGCAGGGGGCAAGACTGAAGCTTTCTTT
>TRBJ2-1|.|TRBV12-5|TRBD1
CASGTYRGRNNEQFF
TGTGCTAGTGGTACCTACAGGGGGCGCAACAATGAGCAGTTCTTC
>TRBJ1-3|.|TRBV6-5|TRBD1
CASRGQANTIYF
TGTGCCAGCAGGGGACAGGCAAACACCATATATTTT
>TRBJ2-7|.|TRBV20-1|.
CSASQSRGGRAYEQYF
TGCAGTGCTAGTCAGTCGCGCGGGGGCAGGGCCTACGAGCAGTACTTC
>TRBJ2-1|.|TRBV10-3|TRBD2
CAISESGTSGNEQFF
TGTGCCATCAGTGAGTCCGGGACTAGCGGGAATGAGCAGTTCTTC
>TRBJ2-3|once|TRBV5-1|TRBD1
CASSFGQGAGDTQYF
TGCGCCAGCAGCTTTGGACAGGGGGCCGGAGATACGCAGTATTTT
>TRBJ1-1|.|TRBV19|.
CASSIPGRGTEAFF
TGTGCCAGTAGTATACCGGGCAGGGGCACTGAAGCTTTCTTT
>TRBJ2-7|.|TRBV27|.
CASSFGSYEQYF
TGTGCCAGCAGTTTTGGCTCCTACGAGCAGTACTTC
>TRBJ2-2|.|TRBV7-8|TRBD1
CASSPRQGAHTGELFF
TGTGCCAGCAGCCCGCGACAGGGGGCTCACACCGGGGAGCTGTTTTTT
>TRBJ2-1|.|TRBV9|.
CASSVGGSLPLNEQFF
TGTGCCAGCAGCGTAGGCGGTAGTTTACCCCTCAATGAGCAGTTCTTC
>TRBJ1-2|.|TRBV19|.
CASKSSPGAYGYTF
TGTGCCAGTAAGTCCTCTCCCGGGGCCTATGGCTACACCTTC
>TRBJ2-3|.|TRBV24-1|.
CATRWTDTGTQYF
TGTGCCACCAGGTGGACGGACACCGGTACGCAGTATTTT
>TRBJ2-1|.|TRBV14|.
CASSQVPGPLHNEQFF
TGTGCCAGCAGCCAAGTGCCCGGGCCCCTCCACAATGAGCAGTTCTTC
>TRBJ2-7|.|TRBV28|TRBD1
CASSSPVGTGGSGYLTYEQYF
TGTGCCAGCAGTTCCCCCGTCGGGACAGGGGGTTCGGGATACCTGACCTACGAGCAGTACTTC
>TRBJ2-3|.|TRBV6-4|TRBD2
CASSPTGTSRNTQYF
TGTGCCAGCAGCCCTACCGGGACTAGCCGTAATACGCAGTATTTT
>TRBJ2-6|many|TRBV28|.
CASSFGDFSGANVLTF
TGTGCCAGCAGTTTCGGGGATTTCTCTGGGGCCAACGTCCTGACTTTC
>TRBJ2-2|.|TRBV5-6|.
CASSLGVTGELFF
TGTGCCAGCAGCTTGGGGGTCACCGGGGAGCTGTTTTTT
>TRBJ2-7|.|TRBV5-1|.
CASSLDRLYEQYF
TGCGCCAGCAGCCTCGACAGGCTCTACGAGCAGTACTTC
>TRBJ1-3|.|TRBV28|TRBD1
CASKQGYSGNTIYF
TGTGCCAGCAAACAGGGGTACTCTGGAAACACCATATATTTT
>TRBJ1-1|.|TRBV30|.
CAWSDDGVRDEAFF
TGTGCCTGGAGTGATGACGGGGTCAGGGATGAAGCTTTCTTT
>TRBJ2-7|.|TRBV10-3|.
CAIRTGGDEQYF
TGTGCCATCAGAACAGGGGGGGACGAGCAGTACTTC
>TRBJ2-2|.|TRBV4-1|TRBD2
CASCGRENTGELFF
TGCGCCAGCTGCGGGAGGGAAAACACCGGGGAGCTGTTTTTT
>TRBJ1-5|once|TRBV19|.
CASSMSVGGGNQPQHF
TGTGCCAGTAGTATGTCGGTGGGGGGAGGGAATCAGCCCCAGCATTTT
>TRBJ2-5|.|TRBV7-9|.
CASSSPETQYF
TGTGCCAGCAGCTCGCCAGAGACCCAGTACTTC
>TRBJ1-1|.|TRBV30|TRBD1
CAWSVIGPDRGAFF
TGTGCCTGGAGTGTAATTGGGCCGGACAGGGGAGCTTTCTTT
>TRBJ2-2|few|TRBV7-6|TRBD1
CASSLRDRGSGELFF
TGTGCCAGCAGCTTACGGGACAGGGGGTCCGGGGAGCTGTTTTTT
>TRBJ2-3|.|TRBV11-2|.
CASSFRVPTDTQYF
TGTGCCAGCAGCTTCCGGGTTCCCACAGATACGCAGTATTTT
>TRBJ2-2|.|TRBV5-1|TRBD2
CASSMGLAGGVNTGELFF
TGCGCCAGCAGCATGGGACTAGCGGGAGGAGTGAACACCGGGGAGCTGTTTTTT
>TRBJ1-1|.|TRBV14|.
CASSQDRWGPGAEAFF
TGTGCCAGCAGCCAAGATCGGTGGGGCCCGGGTGCGGAAGCTTTCTTT
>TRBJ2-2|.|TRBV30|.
CAWNPNTGELFF
TGTGCCTGGAACCCCAACACCGGGGAGCTGTTTTTT
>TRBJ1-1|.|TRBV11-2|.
CASSLEQGGTEAFF
TGTGCCAGCAGCTTAGAACAGGGCGGCACTGAAGCTTTCTTT
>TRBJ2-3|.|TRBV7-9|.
CASSLDSGRPTSTDTQYF
TGTGCCAGCAGCTTAGATTCTGGCCGTCCTACTAGCACAGATACGCAGTATTTT
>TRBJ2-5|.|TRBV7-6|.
CASSLLAGTSETQYF
TGTGCCAGCAGCTTATTGGCAGGGACGAGCGAGACCCAGTACTTC
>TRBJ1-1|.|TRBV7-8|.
CASSLPILREAFF
TGTGCCAGCAGCTTACCTATCCTCCGTGAAGCTTTCTTT
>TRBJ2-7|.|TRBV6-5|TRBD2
CASSSRLAGVSYEQYF
TGTGCCAGCAGTTCCCGACTAGCGGGCGTCTCCTACGAGCAGTACTTC
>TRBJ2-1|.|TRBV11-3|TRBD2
CASSLSGSSYNEQFF
TGTGCCAGCAGCTTAAGCGGGAGCTCCTACAATGAGCAGTTCTTC
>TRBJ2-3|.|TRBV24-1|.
CATSAGVPLADTQYF
TGTGCCACCAGTGCGGGGGTTCCTTTGGCAGATACGCAGTATTTT
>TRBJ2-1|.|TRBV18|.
CASSPGLYNEQFF
TGTGCCAGCTCCCCGGGCCTTTACAATGAGCAGTTCTTC
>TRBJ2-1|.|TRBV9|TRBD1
CASSVGDRGRNEQFF
TGTGCCAGCAGCGTAGGGGACAGGGGGCGCAATGAGCAGTTCTTC
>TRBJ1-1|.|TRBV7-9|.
CASSHREQGTDPTEAFF
TGTGCCAGCAGTCATAGGGAGCAAGGGACGGATCCCACTGAAGCTTTCTTT
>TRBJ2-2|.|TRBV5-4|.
CASSRDRSDTGELFF
TGTGCCAGCAGCAGAGACAGGTCTGATACCGGGGAGCTGTTTTTT
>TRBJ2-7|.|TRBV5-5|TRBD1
CASSKQGAYYEQYF
TGTGCCAGCAGCAAGCAGGGGGCGTATTACGAGCAGTACTTC
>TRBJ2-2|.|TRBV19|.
CASSMRAGYTGELFF
TGTGCCAGTAGTATGAGGGCCGGGTACACCGGGGAGCTGTTTTTT
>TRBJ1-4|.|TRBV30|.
CAWSRPNEKLFF
TGTGCCTGGAGTCGGCCAAATGAAAAACTGTTTTTT
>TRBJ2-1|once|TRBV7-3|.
CASSLRLGSNEQFF
TGTGCCAGCAGCTTACGGTTGGGGTCGAATGAGCAGTTCTTC
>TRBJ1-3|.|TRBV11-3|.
CASSLVDGNTIYF
TGTGCCAGCAGCTTAGTTGATGGAAACACCATATATTTT
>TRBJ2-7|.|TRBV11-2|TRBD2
CASSLGSRLAGGYEQYF
TGTGCCAGCAGCTTAGGGTCCCGACTAGCGGGAGGGTACGAGCAGTACTTC
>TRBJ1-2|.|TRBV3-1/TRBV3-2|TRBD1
CASSPFGTGPSYTF
TGTGCCAGCAGCCCTTTCGGGACAGGCCCGAGCTACACCTTC
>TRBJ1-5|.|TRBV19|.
CASSPEGTSWYQPQHF
TGTGCCAGTAGTCCCGAAGGAACATCGTGGTATCAGCCCCAGCATTTT
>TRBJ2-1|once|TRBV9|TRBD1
CASSVGQGSSYNEQFF
TGTGCCAGCAGCGTAGGACAGGGTAGCTCCTACAATGAGCAGTTCTTC
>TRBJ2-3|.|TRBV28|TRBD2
CASSGRRTSGRDTQYF
TGTGCCAGCAGTGGCCGCCGGACTAGCGGGAGAGATACGCAGTATTTT
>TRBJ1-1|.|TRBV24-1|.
CATSDKGGLTEAFF
TGTGCCACCAGTGACAAAGGAGGGCTCACTGAAGCTTTCTTT
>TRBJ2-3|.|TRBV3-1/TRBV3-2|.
CASSQGTSGTDTQYF
TGTGCCAGCAGCCAAGGGACCTCCGGCACAGATACGCAGTATTTT
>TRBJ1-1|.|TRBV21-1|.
CASSKSRGLDRVNTEAFF
TGTGCCAGCAGCAAATCCAGGGGGCTGGACAGGGTGAACACTGAAGCTTTCTTT
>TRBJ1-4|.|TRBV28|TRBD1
CASRRQGRGKLFF
TGTGCCAGCAGGCGACAGGGTCGGGGAAAACTGTTTTTT
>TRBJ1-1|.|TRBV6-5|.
CASRLQGNTEAFF
TGTGCCAGCAGGTTGCAGGGGAACACTGAAGCTTTCTTT
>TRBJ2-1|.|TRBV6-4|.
CASSDRGGLTYNEQFF
TGTGCCAGCAGTGACCGAGGGGGGCTCACGTACAATGAGCAGTTCTTC